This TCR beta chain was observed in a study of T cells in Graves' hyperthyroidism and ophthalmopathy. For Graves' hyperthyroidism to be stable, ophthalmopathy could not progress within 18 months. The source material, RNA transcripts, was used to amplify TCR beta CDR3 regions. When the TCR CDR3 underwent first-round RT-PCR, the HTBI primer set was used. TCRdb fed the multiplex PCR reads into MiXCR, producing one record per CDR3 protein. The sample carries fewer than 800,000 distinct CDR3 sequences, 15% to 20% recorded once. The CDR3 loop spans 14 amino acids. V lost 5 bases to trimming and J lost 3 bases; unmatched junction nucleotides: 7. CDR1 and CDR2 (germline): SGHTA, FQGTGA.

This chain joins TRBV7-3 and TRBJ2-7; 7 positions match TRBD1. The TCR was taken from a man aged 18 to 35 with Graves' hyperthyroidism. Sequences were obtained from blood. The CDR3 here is CASSPLQGHYEQYF. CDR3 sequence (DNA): TGTGCCAGCAGCCCATTACAGGGGCACTACGAGCAGTACTTC.